One and the same sample provided the 10 T cell receptor beta chains below, sequenced in a study of Ad26.COV2.S vaccination and SARS-CoV-2 variants. Treatment here: around 19 received Ad26.COV2.S at low or high dose, single or two shots; a few received placebo; per-sample allocation not given. Collection of the samples took place on day 63 after the first injection of vaccine or placebo. Data came from immunoSEQ multiplex PCR; TCRdb stores just in-frame clones and leaves some out. The profile shows over 250,000 clones, more than 75% of them singletons. The specimen was peripheral blood, collected in a trial of Ad26.COV2.S vaccine versus placebo. Receptors were obtained from a person between 18 and 65 years old who received the Ad26.COV2.S COVID-19 vaccine or a placebo.

The chain links TRBV7-6 to TRBJ2-2; D gene unclear. This CDR3 comprises 14 residues. Germline V gene lookup returns CDR1 SGHVS and CDR2 FNYEAQ. The V end lost 5 bases, the J end lost 4 bases, and 11 bases lay between the germline ends. CDR3 protein: CASSRTTPTGELFF. CDR3 sequence (DNA): TGTGCCAGCAGCCGGACCACCCCCACCGGGGAGCTGTTTTTT.

J is TRBJ1-2 and V is TRBV19, with a weak D call TRBD1 (5 bases). Germline-derived CDR1 and CDR2 are LNHDA and SQIVND (reference sequence). This CDR3 is 14 amino acids long. The germline V and J ends were trimmed by 8 bases and 4 bases, with 17 bases remaining between them. As DNA, the CDR3 is TGTGCCAGTGGAACGACAGCAATCTTCTATGGCTACACCTTC. It is translated as CASGTTAIFYGYTF.

In its sample, this clone was seen a few times. The gene calls are TRBV27 and TRBJ2-7, with D unclear. The CDR3 covers 15 residues. Trimming took 3 bases from V and 1 from J, leaving 13 bases between them. Germline lookup yields CDR1 MNHEY and CDR2 SMNVEV (reference sequence). The CDR3, as DNA: TGTGCCAGCAGTTTGGCAGGACGGGTGTCCTACGAGCAGTACTTC. Amino acid sequence: CASSLAGRVSYEQYF.

The chain employs TRBV12-5 and TRBJ2-7, with a possible D match to TRBD1 (6 bases). The CDR3 spans 15 residues. The V and J ends lost 1 base and 7 bases respectively, with 17 bases between them. CDR1 LGHNT and CDR2 FRNRAP come from the germline V gene. CDR3 DNA: TGTGCTAGTGGTTTGGGGACAGTTCTCCTCCGGGAGCAGTACTTC. Its protein product is CASGLGTVLLREQYF.

Comments on this clone: Other DNA sequences in this sample translate to the same CDR3. This chain uses TRBV18 with TRBJ2-3; D possibly corresponds to TRBD2 (5 bases). Germline values: CDR1 KGHSH, CDR2 LQKENI. The CDR3 covers 12 residues. Trimming shortened V by 3 bases and J by 5 bases, and 6 bases separated the two germline ends. The DNA of the CDR3 is TGTGCCAGCTCACCCGAGGGAGATACGCAGTATTTT. It encodes CASSPEGDTQYF.

The V gene is TRBV4-3, the J gene TRBJ1-1; D is undetermined. Per the germline V gene, CDR1 is LGHNA and CDR2 is YSLEER. This CDR3 is built from 15 residues. Trimming removed 1 base from V and 0 bases from J, with 9 bases in between. In DNA, the CDR3 is TGCGCCAGCAGCCAAGGTCGACTCATGAACACTGAAGCTTTCTTT. Protein: CASSQGRLMNTEAFF.

A few counts support this clone. The rearrangement joins TRBV5-4 to TRBJ2-7; TRBD2 aligns across 11 bases. J lost 3 bases, V lost 4 bases, and 9 bases had no gene match. The CDR3 runs to 16 residues. The germline V gene encodes CDR1 SGHNT and CDR2 YYREEE (reference sequence). The CDR3 region is CASSPGTSGPGYEQYF. The CDR3 region has the DNA TGTGCCAGCAGCCCTGGGACTAGCGGACCAGGCTACGAGCAGTACTTC.

The chain uses TRBV7-3 and TRBJ2-7; tentative D call: TRBD2 (6 bases). CDR3 length: 13 residues. Trimming shortened V by 2 bases and J by 5 bases, and 10 bases separated the two germline ends. Germline loops: CDR1 SGHTA, CDR2 FQGTGA. CDR3 loop: CASSLLLAHEQYF. Here the CDR3 DNA reads TGTGCCAGCAGCTTATTACTAGCCCACGAGCAGTACTTC.

CDR3: CASSQSPGTGNYNEQFF. CDR3 coding DNA: TGTGCCAGCAGCCAAAGCCCCGGGACAGGGAATTACAATGAGCAGTTCTTC. This chain connects TRBV3-1 (or the pseudogene TRBV3-2) to TRBJ2-1, with 9 bases matching TRBD1. The CDR3 sequence is 17 residues long. V was clipped by 2 bases and J by 4 bases; unmatched bases: 9. The germline V gene encodes CDR1 LGHDT and CDR2 YNNKEL (reference sequence).

This clone was counted only a few times. This rearrangement joins TRBV7-9 to TRBJ2-7, with D possibly being TRBD1 (5 bases). Per germline, CDR1 SEHNR and CDR2 FQNEAQ (reference sequence). The CDR3 has 16 residues. V was shortened by 5 bases and J by 0 bases, with 17 bases between the two germline ends. The CDR3 DNA reads as TGTGCCAGCAGCCTAGGGCCCAGGGCAGACTCCTACGAGCAGTACTTC. It codes for CASSLGPRADSYEQYF.